A single sample is the source of the 21 T cell receptor beta chains below, sequenced in a study of blood T cells in healthy people across ages. PCR was performed a second time for 7 to 11 cycles using a sample-barcoded 5' primer and a J-beta primer mix. TCRdb reanalysed the 5' RACE reads using MiXCR and keeps one entry per CDR3 protein. This table has fewer than 1,000,000 distinct CDR3 sequences, 40% to 50% appearing once. The sequencing sample was made of blood. The origin of the receptors is a man in his 60s in good health.

On this clonotype: An end of the junction does not agree with germline; a read error may underlie this. The rearrangement uses TRBV7-2 and TRBJ2-7, with 7 bases matching TRBD1. Germline loops: CDR1 SGHTA, CDR2 FQGNSA. The CDR3 covers 15 residues. The CDR3 reads CACSLDRAPSYEQYF. The CDR3 bases are TGTGCCTGCAGCCTAGACAGGGCCCCCTCTTACGAGCAGTACTTC.

The chain joins TRBV28 to TRBJ2-4; D might be TRBD1 (6 bases). Trimming took 4 bases from V and 2 from J, leaving 9 bases between them. CDR3 size: 14 residues. Germline V lookup: CDR1 MDHEN, CDR2 SYDVKM. CDR3 nucleotides: TGTGCCAGCAGTTCCGGACAGTCCAAAAACATTCAGTACTTC. Amino acids: CASSSGQSKNIQYF.

V and J are TRBV20-1 and TRBJ2-5; 7 positions agree with TRBD2. V dropped 3 bases and J dropped 1; count of bases not matched to a gene: 8. The CDR3 is 15 amino acids. From germline, CDR1 is DFQATT and CDR2 SNEGSKA (reference sequence). For the CDR3, the DNA is TGCAGTGCTAGGGCGGGGGAGTTTGCCCAAGAGACCCAGTACTTC. Amino acid sequence: CSARAGEFAQETQYF.

The chain combines TRBV2 with TRBJ2-5; 8 nucleotides match TRBD1. The CDR3 runs to 14 residues. Per the germline V gene, CDR1 is SNHLY and CDR2 is FYNNEI. V was pared by 10 bases and J by 4 bases, with 11 bases of the junction left unmatched. The CDR3 reads CATQADRALETQYF. CDR3 DNA: TGTGCCACACAAGCGGACAGGGCCCTAGAGACCCAGTACTTC.

V gene TRBV6-1 combines with J gene TRBJ2-2; no firm D call. The CDR3 length is 13 residues. CDR1 and CDR2 (germline): MNHNS, SASEGT. Trimming stripped 0 bases from V and 3 bases from J, with 2 bases between. CDR3 sequence (DNA): TGTGCCAGCAGTGAAGCTGACACCGGGGAGCTGTTTTTT. It codes for CASSEADTGELFF.

V gene TRBV2 combines with J gene TRBJ2-3; 7 nucleotides agree with TRBD2. CDR1 and CDR2 from the germline V gene are SNHLY and FYNNEI. This CDR3 spans 15 amino acids. The V and J ends lost 2 bases and 0 bases, in that order; junction bases with no gene match: 2. The CDR3 region is CASSETSASTDTQYF. The CDR3 nucleotides read TGTGCCAGCAGTGAAACTAGCGCTAGCACAGATACGCAGTATTTT.

This clonotype came up a few times. V is TRBV29-1 and J is TRBJ2-3, with a tentative D call TRBD1 (6 bases). Germline CDR1 and CDR2: SQVTM and ANQGSEA. This CDR3 spans 13 amino acids. V was pared by 0 bases and J by 3 bases, with 7 bases between. CDR3 amino acids: CSVEDRGTDTQYF. The CDR3 nucleotides are TGCAGCGTTGAAGATAGGGGGACAGATACGCAGTATTTT.

This clonotype was detected only a few times. The V gene is TRBV6-1, the J gene TRBJ2-5; TRBD2 matches at 7 bases. The germline V gene encodes CDR1 MNHNS and CDR2 SASEGT. The CDR3 sequence is 15 residues long. After removal of 7 bases from V and 5 bases from J, the junction contained 13 bases not matched to a gene. CDR3 residues: CASTQGTNPGETQYF. The CDR3 DNA sequence: TGTGCCAGCACCCAAGGGACTAACCCTGGGGAGACCCAGTACTTC.

This clonotype was observed a handful of times. The V gene is TRBV7-2, the J gene TRBJ2-3, with TRBD2 identical over 14 bases. Germline CDR1 reads SGHTA; CDR2 reads FQGNSA. This CDR3 is 16 amino acids long. J lost 1 base, V lost 6 bases, and 3 bases had no gene match. The CDR3 loop reads CASSGGLAGGTDTQYF. DNA for the CDR3: TGTGCCAGCAGTGGGGGACTAGCGGGGGGCACAGATACGCAGTATTTT. Looking up the rest from reference TRBV7-2 and TRBJ2-3 gives the full variable domain: GAGVSQSPSNKVTEKGKDVELRCDPISGHTALYWYRQSLGQGLEFLIYFQGNSAPDKSGLPSDRFSAERTGGSVSTLTIQRTQQEDSAVYLCASSGGLAGGTDTQYFGPGTRLTVL.

The rearrangement links TRBV12-3 or TRBV12-4 to TRBJ2-7, with 9 bases fitting TRBD1. Trimming removed 6 bases from V and 6 bases from J; junction bases left unmatched: 9. The CDR3 consists of 14 residues. CDR3 protein: CASSVGDRAREQYF. The CDR3, as DNA: TGTGCCAGCAGCGTGGGGGACAGGGCTCGCGAGCAGTACTTC.

This clonotype has ten or more counts. The V call is TRBV12-3 or TRBV12-4, the J call TRBJ2-3; D may correspond to TRBD1 or TRBD2 (5 bases each). Trimming cost V 8 bases and J 6 bases, with 9 bases left between them. The CDR3 spans 11 residues. This chain's CDR3 is CASGGLDTQYF. CDR3 in DNA: TGTGCCAGCGGGGGATTGGATACGCAGTATTTT.

The gene calls are TRBV11-2 and TRBJ2-7, with 11 bases aligning to TRBD2. The J segment lost 3 bases and the V segment lost 3 bases, leaving 4 bases of the junction unmatched. This CDR3 comprises 15 residues. Germline loops: CDR1 SGHAT, CDR2 FQNNGV. CDR3 coding DNA: TGTGCCAGCAGCTTGACTAGCGGGGAACTCTACGAGCAGTACTTC. This gives the protein CASSLTSGELYEQYF.

Comments on this clonotype: A much larger clone lies one base from this, so it may be a read error. This chain joins TRBV24-1 and TRBJ2-7; D call uncertain. The germline CDR1 and CDR2 sequences are KGHDR and SFDVKD. The V end was cut by 7 bases, the J end by 7 bases, with 22 bases between. This CDR3 comprises 15 residues. The CDR3 sequence: CATSPTQKGRNEQYF. CDR3 nucleotides: TGTGCCACCAGCCCAACACAGAAGGGCCGGAATGAGCAGTACTTC.

The chain couples TRBV12-3 or TRBV12-4 to TRBJ1-2; D uncertain. The CDR3 is 16 residues long. Trimming pared 5 bases from V and 7 bases from J, leaving 23 bases between. The CDR3 DNA reads TGTGCCAGCAGTCCAGCCGGGGAAGCCGCTATGGCTGGCTACACCTTC. Translated, it gives CASSPAGEAAMAGYTF.

The gene calls are TRBV6-5 and TRBJ2-5; the D is unclear. Germline CDR1 and CDR2: MNHEY and SVGAGI. V dropped 5 bases and J dropped 11 bases, with 24 bases sitting between them. The CDR3 consists of 15 residues. The CDR3 nucleotides read TGTGCCAGCAGTCGGACGGTCCCCTCTCAAGTAGAGCAGTACTTC. It encodes CASSRTVPSQVEQYF.

The chain uses TRBV9 and TRBJ1-5, with D possibly matching TRBD1 (6 bases). The V end was cut by 6 bases, the J end by 1 base, with 11 bases between. The CDR3 has 14 amino acids. CDR1 is SGDLS and CDR2 is YYNGEE in the germline V gene. The CDR3 bases are TGTGCCAGCAATCCCGGGACAAGCAATCAGCCCCAGCATTTT. It yields the protein CASNPGTSNQPQHF.

The genes are TRBV20-1 and TRBJ1-5; D is ambiguous. The germline V gene has CDR1 DFQATT and CDR2 SNEGSKA (reference sequence). The V gene lost 3 bases and the J gene lost 4 bases, with 16 bases spanning the gap. The CDR3 is 15 amino acids. CDR3 sequence (DNA): TGCAGTGCTAGGAGGATGGGAACGGATAATCAGCCCCAGCATTTT. Amino acid sequence: CSARRMGTDNQPQHF.

V usage is TRBV5-4 and J usage is TRBJ2-7; TRBD1 aligns across 7 bases. V lost 0 bases, J lost 7 bases, and 10 bases stayed unmatched. The CDR3 is made up of 15 amino acids. CDR1 and CDR2 from the germline V gene are SGHNT and YYREEE (reference sequence). The CDR3 reads CASSLGGGVINEQYF. DNA of the CDR3: TGTGCCAGCAGCTTGGGAGGGGGCGTGATAAATGAGCAGTACTTC.

This clonotype was picked up a small number of times. The rearrangement links TRBV7-2 to TRBJ2-1, with TRBD2 identical over 7 bases. This CDR3 is 12 amino acids long. V lost 8 bases to trimming and J lost 9 bases; unmatched junction nucleotides: 7. In germline, CDR1 is SGHTA, CDR2 FQGNSA. The CDR3 spells CASQRRGTEQFF. The CDR3 coding sequence is TGTGCCAGCCAGCGGCGGGGGACTGAGCAGTTCTTC. The whole variable domain, remainder taken from reference TRBV7-2 and TRBJ2-1, is GAGVSQSPSNKVTEKGKDVELRCDPISGHTALYWYRQSLGQGLEFLIYFQGNSAPDKSGLPSDRFSAERTGGSVSTLTIQRTQQEDSAVYLCASQRRGTEQFFGPGTRLTVL.

The chain carries TRBV18 and TRBJ2-7, with D possibly being TRBD2 (5 bases). V lost 0 bases and J lost 3, with 9 bases in between. This CDR3 is 14 amino acids long. Germline values: CDR1 KGHSH, CDR2 LQKENI. The CDR3 spells CASSPPPGNYEQYF. CDR3 sequence (DNA): TGTGCCAGCTCACCACCCCCGGGGAACTACGAGCAGTACTTC.

This clonotype was seen more than once but under ten times. The chain uses TRBV12-3 or TRBV12-4 and TRBJ2-3; 8 nucleotides align to TRBD2. This CDR3 contains 16 residues. The trim removed 5 bases at V and 2 bases at J, leaving 9 bases unmatched. The CDR3 loop is CASSRGLGRDTDTQYF. CDR3 coding DNA: TGTGCCAGCAGTCGGGGACTAGGACGGGACACAGATACGCAGTATTTT.